This T cell receptor (beta chain) was identified during a study of blood T cell repertoires in COVID-19. On the study more broadly: Material from acute and convalescent COVID-19 was sourced from the United States, Italy and Spain. The analysed material was cDNA or gDNA that came from T cells, B-cell-depleted T cells, or PBMCs.

The authors' processing: Amplified reference gene primers provided the basis for estimating nucleated cell counts. TCRdb's table, derived via immunoSEQ multiplex PCR, lists solely in-frame clones and lacks some. For V, J and clone size, that table is used; D and trimming come from the DNA. The sample lists tens of thousands of clones, 78% occurring once. CDR3 length equals 16 residues. V was shortened by 0 bases and J by 5 bases, with 14 bases between the two germline ends. Germline CDR1 is MNHEY and CDR2 is SVGAGI. Sequencing used peripheral blood. The clonotype originates from a human donor with active or convalescent COVID-19. The donor label of this sample is uncertain. The chain couples TRBV6-5 to TRBJ2-1; the D gene is possibly TRBD2 (6 bases). CDR3 in DNA: TGTGCCAGCAGTTACTCTATGGGACTCGCAAACAATGAGCAGTTCTTC. Translated: CASSYSMGLANNEQFF.